This T cell receptor (beta chain) was sequenced for a study of identical twins' blood T cells (dated by TCRdb to the early 2010s). With respect to the entire study: Roughly 49 million Illumina reads were obtained across some twelve libraries, comprising six alpha-chain and six beta-chain libraries. The study compared TCR alpha and beta chain repertoires of three pairs of monozygous twins using next-generation sequencing to assess genetic influence on repertoire formation. Summary of the overall study and its limitations: The number of CDR3 clonotypes shared between two donors was mainly determined by the product of the cloneset sizes of the two donors, and no clear deviation from this trend was shown by twins. Because the twins were reared together, environmental influences could not be excluded as an explanation for twin similarity. V gene usage was reported to be markedly more similar within twin pairs than between unrelated donors, even among non-selected out-of-frame TCRbeta clonotypes. Among the most abundant TCRbeta clonotypes, more CDR3 sequences were shared by each donor with her twin than with unrelated donors. Validation by independent studies was stated to be required for the proposed role of the TCRalpha J segment in MHC recognition during thymic selection.

CDR1 and CDR2 were assigned from the germline V gene (reference sequence) as DFQATT and SNEGSKA. Relative to germline, V is 2 bases shorter and J is 2 bases shorter, with 9 bases between their ends. The cysteine opens and the phenylalanine closes a CDR3 of 13 amino acids. The entry retains the CDR3 DNA only, 39 bases that are in frame from base 1. Donors were six healthy women forming three monozygous twin pairs. All three twin pairs had been reared together and were thought likely to have met the same infectious agents and vaccines. TCR cDNA libraries were prepared from RNA that had been isolated from peripheral blood mononuclear cells. Libraries were prepared through 5' RACE. Instrument on record: Illumina Genome Analyzer IIx. RNA-based TCR cDNA libraries were prepared by a previously described protocol with several modifications. To prevent cross-contamination, sample-specific barcodes were introduced on both ends of each TCR cDNA library during cDNA synthesis and amplification. As for the authors' bioinformatics: Between about 100,000 and nearly 550,000 clonotypes were identified per individual, and roughly 2.2 to 3.6 million CDR3-containing reads were obtained per library. Reads with improper barcode index combinations were discarded, after which clonesets were built for each library with the MiTCR software. While assembling CDR3 clonotypes, MiTCR filtered or rescued low-quality reads and corrected PCR and sequencing errors. Artificial out-of-frame clonotypes were removed by being mapped to in-frame sequences, with one indel in the CDR3 allowed. Similarity in V and J gene usage between donors was calculated as the Jensen-Shannon divergence divided by the mean entropy. TCRdb reran the public reads through fastp at Q25 and MiXCR, keeping productive beta chains. All rows with the same CDR3 protein become a single entry with the most common DNA and genes. These V and J calls derive from TCRdb rather than the authors' analysis. This sample holds 400,000 or so distinct CDR3 sequences; over 25% were observed only once. The ten largest clonotypes hold 5.5% to 6.5% of the sample.

There are a few counts of this clonotype. Its antigen is currently not known. One base away there is no much larger clone; base qualities are not given. The TCR was taken from a woman aged 18-50 years in good health. The V gene is TRBV20-1 and the J gene is TRBJ1-1; the D gene assignment is ambiguous. Sequenced input: PBMCs. For the CDR3, the sequence is CSARIGRNTEAFF. The DNA reads as follows: TGCAGTGCTAGAATTGGCAGAAACACTGAAGCTTTCTTT.